Shown below are 8 T cell receptor beta chains from a single sample sequenced in a study of shared clonotypes between healthy human individuals. Clones were sequenced by immunoSEQ multiplex PCR, and TCRdb holds only the in-frame ones, with some missing. This table holds roughly 2,500,000 clones, approximately 93% found once. Specimen: naive CD4+ T cells from PBMCs. Regarding subset: CD45RA+ positively selected. These receptors all come from a man younger than 35 in good health. Some clones in this sample may be carry-over from other donors' samples.

The V gene is TRBV2, the J gene TRBJ2-1; 9 bases align to TRBD2. Germline values: CDR1 SNHLY, CDR2 FYNNEI. The CDR3 is 16 amino acids. V gave up 9 bases and J gave up 1 base; unmatched junction bases: 10. The CDR3 spells CASLMGGRGSYNEQFF. The CDR3 bases are TGTGCCAGTCTTATGGGCGGGAGGGGATCCTACAATGAGCAGTTCTTC.

This CDR3 is CASTTGGGRTDTQYF. The CDR3 DNA is TGTGCCAGCACCACTGGCGGAGGGCGTACAGATACGCAGTATTTT. V is TRBV28 and J is TRBJ2-3; D possibly corresponds to TRBD2 (6 bases). Germline CDR1 MDHEN, CDR2 SYDVKM. The V and J ends lost 7 bases and 3 bases respectively, with 17 bases between them. The CDR3 is 15 amino acids. The full variable domain, in which reference TRBV28 and TRBJ2-3 provide the parts outside the CDR3, is DVKVTQSSRYLVKRTGEKVFLECVQDMDHENMFWYRQDPGLGLRLIYFSYDVKMKEKGDIPEGYSVSREKKERFSLILESASTNQTSMYLCASTTGGGRTDTQYFGPGTRLTVL.

This chain uses TRBV5-1 with TRBJ2-7; 14 nucleotides agree with TRBD2. With V trimmed by 4 bases and J by 6 bases, 15 bases remained unmatched. The CDR3 contains 18 residues. The germline V gene encodes CDR1 SGHRS and CDR2 YFSETQ. The CDR3, as DNA: TGCGCCAGCAGCCCCATGGGACTAGCGGGAGCGTCGTCTGGCGAGCAGTACTTC. Protein product: CASSPMGLAGASSGEQYF.

The chain carries TRBV18 and TRBJ1-5, with D hard to call. The ends were cut back, 3 bases at V and 0 bases at J, with 9 bases in the middle. This CDR3 comprises 15 residues. CDR1 and CDR2 from the germline V gene are KGHSH and LQKENI. CDR3 DNA: TGTGCCAGCTCACCCAGCCCCGGTAGCAATCAGCCCCAGCATTTT. This sequence encodes CASSPSPGSNQPQHF.

This chain connects TRBV6-5 to TRBJ2-7, with D possibly being TRBD1 (6 bases). The CDR3 runs 11 residues. Germline V CDR1 and CDR2: MNHEY, SVGAGI. V was cut by 0 bases and J by 11 bases, with 8 bases left in between. This chain's CDR3 is CASSYSYREYF. For the CDR3, the DNA is TGTGCCAGCAGTTACTCGTACAGGGAGTACTTC.

The chain combines TRBV29-1 with TRBJ2-1; 7 bases are a match to TRBD2. This CDR3 region has 16 residues. With 1 base clipped from V and 6 bases from J, the junction kept 12 bases outside the gene matches. CDR1 is SQVTM, CDR2 ANQGSEA, per germline. The CDR3 sequence: CSVEGASGPPSNEQFF. DNA for the CDR3: TGCAGCGTTGAAGGGGCTAGCGGTCCCCCGAGCAATGAGCAGTTCTTC.

To note about this clone: Other nucleotide sequences from this sample produce the same CDR3. The rearrangement uses TRBV28 and TRBJ2-3, with D possibly TRBD2 on 6 matching bases. V shed 3 bases and J shed 2 bases, with 9 bases lying between them. CDR1 and CDR2 from the germline V gene are MDHEN and SYDVKM. This CDR3 has 14 residues. The CDR3 here is CASSLGGSTDTQYF. The CDR3 nucleotides read TGTGCCAGCAGTTTGGGAGGTTCCACAGATACGCAGTATTTT.

A single count supports this clone. V gene TRBV5-6 combines with J gene TRBJ1-1, with 8 positions matching TRBD1. Germline trimming cut 2 bases from V and 5 bases from J; bases unmatched to any gene: 8. CDR3 length: 15 amino acids. The V gene's germline CDR1 is SGHDT and CDR2 YYEEEE. The DNA of the CDR3 is TGTGCCAGCAGCTTAACCGGGACAGGTGGGACTGAAGCTTTCTTT. Its protein product is CASSLTGTGGTEAFF.